Each of the 32 T cell receptor beta chains below was sequenced from the same sample in a study of T cell changes during pregnancy in multiple sclerosis (dated by TCRdb to about 2019). Library preparation used the immunoSEQ multiplex PCR assay. The table was pulled from immuneACCESS by TCRdb, which kept in-frame rearrangements only. Such tables lose some clones; where checked, under half of the loss comes from unresolved V genes, and the rest has no known cause. This sample comprises 50,000 or so clones, approximately 91% of them detected only once. The top ten clonotypes cover more than 0.9% of the sample. Material: peripheral blood, obtained after pregnancy. These receptors all come from a female donor in good health, enrolled as a control in a pregnancy study.

Only one count was recorded for this clone. The V gene is TRBV18, the J gene TRBJ1-3; the match to TRBD1 covers 10 bases. The CDR3 length is 19 residues. Per the germline V gene, CDR1 is KGHSH and CDR2 is LQKENI. V was clipped by 3 bases and J by 0 bases; unmatched bases: 11. The CDR3 loop is CASSPIPGQGGYSGNTIYF. Written as DNA, the CDR3 is TGTGCCAGCTCACCGATTCCCGGACAGGGGGGATACTCTGGAAACACCATATATTTT. Full variable domain (remainder filled in from reference TRBV18 and TRBJ1-3): NAGVMQNPRHLVRRRGQEARLRCSPMKGHSHVYWYRQLPEEGLKFMVYLQKENIIDESGMPKERFSAEFPKEGPSILRIQQVVRGDSAAYFCASSPIPGQGGYSGNTIYFGEGSWLTVV.

J is TRBJ2-7 and V is TRBV6-5; 7 bases map to TRBD1. The CDR3 contains 16 residues. Unmatched junction bases numbered 8, after V lost 2 bases and J lost 1 base. CDR1 and CDR2 (germline): MNHEY, SVGAGI. The CDR3 nucleotides read TGTGCCAGCAGTTACGCACCGGGACAGCGGTCCTACGAGCAGTACTTC. This translates into CASSYAPGQRSYEQYF.

The CDR3 coding sequence is TGTGCCAGCTCACCACCGGGACTCCCGTACACTGAAGCTTTCTTT. As protein: CASSPPGLPYTEAFF. V and J are TRBV18 and TRBJ1-1, with D possibly matching TRBD1 (5 bases). The CDR3 totals 15 residues. Trimming shortened V by 0 bases and J by 3 bases, and 11 bases separated the two germline ends. Germline assignment: CDR1 KGHSH and CDR2 LQKENI. Filled out from reference TRBV18 and TRBJ1-1, the complete variable domain reads NAGVMQNPRHLVRRRGQEARLRCSPMKGHSHVYWYRQLPEEGLKFMVYLQKENIIDESGMPKERFSAEFPKEGPSILRIQQVVRGDSAAYFCASSPPGLPYTEAFFGQGTRLTVV.

This clone occurred a few times. This chain connects TRBV18 to TRBJ2-7; TRBD1 aligns across 7 bases. From germline, CDR1 is KGHSH and CDR2 LQKENI. The CDR3 totals 16 residues. After removal of 0 bases from V and 2 bases from J, the junction contained 7 bases not matched to a gene. CDR3 in amino acids: CASSPPARQGTYEQYF. The CDR3 nucleotides are TGTGCCAGCTCACCACCGGCGAGACAGGGTACCTACGAGCAGTACTTC.

This chain links TRBV5-1 with TRBJ2-7; D is unresolved. Trimming shortened V by 4 bases and J by 3 bases, and 20 bases separated the two germline ends. Germline assignment: CDR1 SGHRS and CDR2 YFSETQ. The CDR3 is 16 residues long. The CDR3 nucleotides are TGCGCCAGCAGCCACCCTTCCGGAGTTCCCGACTACGAGCAGTACTTC. Translating gives CASSHPSGVPDYEQYF.

This chain connects TRBV7-2 to TRBJ2-7; 7 bases match TRBD2. Trimming took 4 bases from V and 3 from J; bases not matched to a gene: 15. Germline-derived CDR1 and CDR2 are SGHTA and FQGNSA. The CDR3 extends over 17 amino acids. This CDR3 reads CASSSGLGWGVRYEQYF. DNA for the CDR3: TGTGCCAGCAGCTCAGGACTAGGCTGGGGCGTGCGCTACGAGCAGTACTTC.

This rearrangement joins TRBV7-2 to TRBJ2-1; TRBD2 agrees at 9 bases. CDR1 SGHTA and CDR2 FQGNSA come from the germline V gene. The CDR3 extends over 15 amino acids. V was pared by 2 bases and J by 6 bases, with 5 bases of the junction left unmatched. CDR3 in amino acids: CASSLRRGGRNEQFF. The CDR3, as DNA: TGTGCCAGCAGCTTAAGGCGGGGGGGACGCAATGAGCAGTTCTTC.

The chain couples TRBV5-4 to TRBJ2-2, with TRBD1 matching 10 bases. The CDR3 runs to 16 residues. The V gene end was trimmed by 1 base and the J gene end by 6 bases; junction bases not matched to a gene: 6. Germline V gene data show CDR1 as SGHNT and CDR2 as YYREEE (reference sequence). CDR3 sequence reads: CASSLRQGAFPGELFF. The CDR3 DNA is TGTGCCAGCAGCTTGAGACAGGGGGCGTTCCCCGGGGAGCTGTTTTTT.

The chain uses TRBV6-1 and TRBJ1-1, with D possibly matching TRBD1 (6 bases). The CDR3 contains 14 residues. Per the germline V gene, CDR1 is MNHNS and CDR2 is SASEGT. The germline V and J ends were trimmed by 6 bases and 2 bases, with 13 bases remaining between them. The CDR3: CASRGRGVNTEAFF. The CDR3 coding sequence is TGTGCCAGCAGGGGCAGGGGAGTAAACACTGAAGCTTTCTTT.

CDR3 amino acids: CASSSRLAGGPGRWNEQFF. In DNA form, the CDR3 reads TGTGCCAGCAGCTCCAGACTAGCGGGTGGGCCCGGGAGGTGGAATGAGCAGTTCTTC. The chain recombines TRBV13 with TRBJ2-1; TRBD2 matches at 10 bases. CDR1 PRHDT and CDR2 FYEKMQ come from the germline V gene (reference sequence). Trimming cost V 4 bases and J 7 bases; bases outside gene matches: 19. The CDR3 totals 19 residues. The full variable domain, its missing parts supplied by reference TRBV13 and TRBJ2-1, is AAGVIQSPRHLIKEKRETATLKCYPIPRHDTVYWYQQGPGQDPQFLISFYEKMQSDKGSIPDRFSAQQFSDYHSELNMSSLELGDSALYFCASSSRLAGGPGRWNEQFFGPGTRLTVL.

Only a few counts were recorded for this clone. The same CDR3 arises from other DNA sequences in this sample as well. The chain couples TRBV6-5 to TRBJ1-1, with unresolved D. The V end was cut by 5 bases, the J end by 1 base, with 5 bases between. CDR1 is MNHEY, CDR2 SVGAGI, per germline. The CDR3 spans 12 residues. CDR3 bases: TGTGCCAGCAGTCCAGGGAACACTGAAGCTTTCTTT. This gives the protein CASSPGNTEAFF.

The chain couples TRBV5-1 to TRBJ2-7; no definite D call. V shed 3 bases and J shed 3 bases, with 13 bases lying between them. CDR1 is SGHRS and CDR2 is YFSETQ in the germline V gene. The CDR3 has 14 residues. The CDR3 region is CASSSQDQNYEQYF. CDR3 nucleotides: TGCGCCAGCAGCTCGCAGGATCAAAACTACGAGCAGTACTTC. The variable domain in full, with the rest retrieved from reference TRBV5-1 and TRBJ2-7, is KAGVTQTPRYLIKTRGQQVTLSCSPISGHRSVSWYQQTPGQGLQFLFEYFSETQRNKGNFPGRFSGRQFSNSRSEMNVSTLELGDSALYLCASSSQDQNYEQYFGPGTRLTVT.

This chain joins TRBV4-2 and TRBJ1-3, with D uncertain. Per germline, CDR1 LGHNA and CDR2 YNFKEQ. V shed 3 bases and J shed 8 bases, with 5 bases lying between them. The CDR3 consists of 11 residues. Here the CDR3 reads CASSHGDTIYF. The CDR3 DNA is TGTGCCAGCAGCCACGGGGACACCATATATTTT.

The chain uses TRBV9 and TRBJ2-3; TRBD2 matches 8 bases. The CDR3 sequence is 17 residues long. Germline V CDR1 and CDR2: SGDLS, YYNGEE. V lost 4 bases to trimming and J lost 0 bases; unmatched junction nucleotides: 10. The CDR3 sequence is CASSISTGGASTDTQYF. CDR3 in DNA: TGTGCCAGCAGCATCAGCACCGGGGGGGCTAGCACAGATACGCAGTATTTT.

CDR3 residues: CASSSGGNYEQYF. The CDR3 region has the DNA TGTGCCAGTAGTTCTGGAGGGAATTACGAGCAGTACTTC. The V and J genes are TRBV19 and TRBJ2-7, with D tentatively TRBD2 (6 bases). With 5 bases removed from V and 4 bases from J, the gap between germline ends came to 12 bases. The CDR3 covers 13 residues. Per germline, CDR1 LNHDA and CDR2 SQIVND (reference sequence).

This clone was counted once. This chain uses TRBV2 with TRBJ2-7, with 8 bases fitting TRBD1. This CDR3 spans 13 amino acids. Germline CDR1 reads SNHLY; CDR2 reads FYNNEI. V shed 7 bases and J 12 bases; nucleotides not matched to a gene: 14. The CDR3 DNA reads as TGTGCCAGCACCCCGGGACAGGTAGAGAGTTGGTACTTC. Its protein is CASTPGQVESWYF.

V gene TRBV19 combines with J gene TRBJ2-6; a possible D gene is TRBD1 (6 bases). The V end lost 4 bases, the J end lost 4 bases, and 17 bases lay between the germline ends. This CDR3 comprises 17 residues. The germline CDR1 and CDR2 sequences are LNHDA and SQIVND (reference sequence). The CDR3 coding sequence is TGTGCCAGTAGTAAGGGGGTTGCACTCTCCGGGGCCAACGTCCTGACTTTC. This translates into CASSKGVALSGANVLTF.

The count of this clone is one. The chain recombines TRBV7-6 with TRBJ2-7, with 8 bases aligning to TRBD1. Germline V gives CDR1 SGHVS, CDR2 FNYEAQ. Trimming took 5 bases from V and 6 from J; bases not matched to a gene: 9. CDR3 length: 14 residues. The CDR3 is CASSILDREGEQYF. The CDR3 DNA follows: TGTGCCAGCAGCATATTGGACAGGGAAGGCGAGCAGTACTTC.

The chain links TRBV7-6 to TRBJ1-1; D is possibly TRBD1 (6 bases). CDR1 and CDR2 (germline): SGHVS, FNYEAQ. The CDR3 is made up of 18 amino acids. V dropped 4 bases and J dropped 4 bases, with 25 bases sitting between them. The CDR3 loop reads CASSSSLYTGSPGTEAFF. DNA for the CDR3: TGTGCCAGCAGCTCTAGCCTTTATACAGGGTCCCCCGGCACTGAAGCTTTCTTT.

In DNA, the CDR3 is TGCGCCAGCAGCCTTAAGGACAGGAGGGACACTGAAGCTTTCTTT. Residues: CASSLKDRRDTEAFF. The chain combines TRBV5-1 with TRBJ1-1, with 7 bases lining up with TRBD1. The germline gives CDR1 SGHRS, CDR2 YFSETQ. The CDR3 has 15 amino acids. V was pared by 4 bases and J by 3 bases, with 9 bases of the junction left unmatched. Combining the CDR3 with reference TRBV5-1 and TRBJ1-1 gives the whole variable domain KAGVTQTPRYLIKTRGQQVTLSCSPISGHRSVSWYQQTPGQGLQFLFEYFSETQRNKGNFPGRFSGRQFSNSRSEMNVSTLELGDSALYLCASSLKDRRDTEAFFGQGTRLTVV.

The genes are TRBV6-5 and TRBJ2-7; possibly TRBD2 for D (6 bases). CDR3 size: 15 residues. Germline V gene sequence: CDR1 MNHEY, CDR2 SVGAGI. V was clipped by 2 bases and J by 0 bases, with 11 bases between them. The CDR3 spells CASSYLGGGSYEQYF. DNA of the CDR3: TGTGCCAGCAGTTACCTGGGGGGTGGCTCCTACGAGCAGTACTTC.

This chain uses TRBV19 with TRBJ1-5; the D is unclear. This CDR3 has 14 residues. V was shortened by 1 base and J by 1 base, with 5 bases between the two germline ends. Germline assignment: CDR1 LNHDA and CDR2 SQIVND (reference sequence). CDR3 sequence: CASSIGQSNQPQHF. The DNA of the CDR3 is TGTGCCAGTAGTATAGGTCAGAGCAATCAGCCCCAGCATTTT.

This chain uses TRBV21-1 with TRBJ2-1; TRBD2, the table's D call, was not compared with the DNA. TRBV21-1 represents a pseudogene. The CDR3 is 19 residues long. DNA for the CDR3: TGTGCCAGCAGCAAAGGCGGACTAGCGGGAGGGCGGTCCTACAATGAGCAGTTCTTC. Protein: CASSKGGLAGGRSYNEQFF.

J is TRBJ2-1 and V is TRBV5-6; TRBD1 matches 11 bases. The CDR3 has 17 amino acids. The germline CDR1 and CDR2 sequences are SGHDT and YYEEEE. V shed 4 bases, J shed 9 bases, and the junction held 15 bases outside the gene matches. This chain's CDR3 is CASSEYTPGQGVIEQFF. The CDR3 DNA sequence: TGTGCCAGCAGCGAGTATACACCGGGACAGGGGGTTATTGAGCAGTTCTTC.

This clone showed up just once. V gene TRBV5-4 combines with J gene TRBJ2-2; 16 bases fit TRBD2. Germline trimming cut 4 bases from V and 6 bases from J; bases unmatched to any gene: 6. The CDR3 covers 17 residues. The germline V gene encodes CDR1 SGHNT and CDR2 YYREEE (reference sequence). For the CDR3, the DNA is TGTGCCAGCAGCCCACCGGGACTAGCGGGAGGGGCCGGGGAGCTGTTTTTT. Translation: CASSPPGLAGGAGELFF. Complete variable domain (other parts from reference TRBV5-4 and TRBJ2-2): ETGVTQSPTHLIKTRGQQVTLRCSSQSGHNTVSWYQQALGQGPQFIFQYYREEENGRGNFPPRFSGLQFPNYSSELNVNALELDDSALYLCASSPPGLAGGAGELFFGEGSRLTVL.

V gene TRBV9 combines with J gene TRBJ1-5; D is perhaps TRBD1 (6 bases). This CDR3 has 15 amino acids. Germline-derived CDR1 and CDR2 are SGDLS and YYNGEE. V was cut by 3 bases and J by 3 bases, with 13 bases left in between. CDR3 coding DNA: TGTGCCAGCAGCGGCGGAACAGGGTTCAATCAGCCCCAGCATTTT. Translating gives CASSGGTGFNQPQHF.

The chain carries TRBV6-1 and TRBJ2-7; D not certain. CDR1 and CDR2 (germline): MNHNS, SASEGT. Trimming took 4 bases from V and 7 from J, leaving 14 bases between them. The CDR3 sequence is 13 residues long. The CDR3: CASSAGRPGEQYF. The CDR3 DNA is TGTGCCAGCAGTGCAGGCAGGCCTGGGGAGCAGTACTTC.

The chain joins TRBV7-7 to TRBJ2-5; TRBD1 might be the D (6 bases). Germline V gives CDR1 SSHAT, CDR2 FNYEAQ (reference sequence). The germline V and J ends were trimmed by 2 bases and 4 bases, with 8 bases remaining between them. The CDR3 extends over 13 amino acids. This CDR3 is CASSLSQGETQYF. CDR3 DNA sequence: TGTGCCAGCAGCTTATCACAGGGAGAGACCCAGTACTTC.

This chain joins TRBV29-1 and TRBJ1-1; D unresolved. The germline CDR1 and CDR2 sequences are SQVTM and ANQGSEA. This CDR3 has 11 residues. Trimming shortened V by 4 bases and J by 1 base, and 4 bases separated the two germline ends. As DNA, the CDR3 is TGCAGCGTTGCCAGGAACACTGAAGCTTTCTTT. Translation: CSVARNTEAFF.

The chain joins TRBV5-4 to TRBJ1-2; TRBD1 matches 8 bases. Germline loops: CDR1 SGHNT, CDR2 YYREEE (reference sequence). V shed 5 bases and J 4 bases; nucleotides not matched to a gene: 10. CDR3 length: 15 amino acids. In DNA, the CDR3 is TGTGCCAGCAGTTCCTCCAGGGGGCCAGTCTATGGCTACACCTTC. It specifies CASSSSRGPVYGYTF.

V gene TRBV19 combines with J gene TRBJ1-5, with 8 nucleotides matching TRBD1. The V gene's germline CDR1 is LNHDA and CDR2 SQIVND (reference sequence). The ends lost 5 bases at V and 5 bases at J; junction bases unmatched: 8. The CDR3 has 15 residues. The CDR3: CASSSRDRWDQPQHF. CDR3 DNA sequence: TGTGCCAGTAGTTCCAGGGACAGGTGGGATCAGCCCCAGCATTTT. Variable domain in full (rest from reference TRBV19 and TRBJ1-5): DGGITQSPKYLFRKEGQNVTLSCEQNLNHDAMYWYRQDPGQGLRLIYYSQIVNDFQKGDIAEGYSVSREKKESFPLTVTSAQKNPTAFYLCASSSRDRWDQPQHFGDGTRLSIL.

The gene calls are TRBV6-1 and TRBJ1-2, with 9 bases aligning to TRBD1. CDR1 is MNHNS, CDR2 SASEGT, per germline. The V segment lost 4 bases and the J segment 5 bases; nucleotides outside the gene matches: 11. The CDR3 has 16 amino acids. The CDR3 region is CASSGRRPDRGYGYTF. As DNA, the CDR3 is TGTGCCAGCAGTGGGCGAAGACCCGACAGGGGGTATGGCTACACCTTC.